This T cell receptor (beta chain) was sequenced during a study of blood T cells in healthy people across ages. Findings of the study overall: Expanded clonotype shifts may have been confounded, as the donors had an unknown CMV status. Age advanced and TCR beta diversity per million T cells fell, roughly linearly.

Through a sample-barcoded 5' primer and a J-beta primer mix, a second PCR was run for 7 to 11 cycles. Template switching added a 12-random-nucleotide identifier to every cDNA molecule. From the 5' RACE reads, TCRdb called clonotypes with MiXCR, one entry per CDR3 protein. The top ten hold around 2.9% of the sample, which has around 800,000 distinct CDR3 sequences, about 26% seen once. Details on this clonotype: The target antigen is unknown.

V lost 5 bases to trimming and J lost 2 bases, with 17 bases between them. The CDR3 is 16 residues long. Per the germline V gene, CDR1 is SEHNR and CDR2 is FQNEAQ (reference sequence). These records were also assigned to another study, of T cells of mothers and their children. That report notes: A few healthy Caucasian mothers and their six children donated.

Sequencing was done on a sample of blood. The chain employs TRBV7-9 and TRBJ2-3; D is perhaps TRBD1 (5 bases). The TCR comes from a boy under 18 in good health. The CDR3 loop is CASSPWTISYTDTQYF. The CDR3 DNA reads TGTGCCAGCAGCCCTTGGACAATTTCTTACACAGATACGCAGTATTTT.